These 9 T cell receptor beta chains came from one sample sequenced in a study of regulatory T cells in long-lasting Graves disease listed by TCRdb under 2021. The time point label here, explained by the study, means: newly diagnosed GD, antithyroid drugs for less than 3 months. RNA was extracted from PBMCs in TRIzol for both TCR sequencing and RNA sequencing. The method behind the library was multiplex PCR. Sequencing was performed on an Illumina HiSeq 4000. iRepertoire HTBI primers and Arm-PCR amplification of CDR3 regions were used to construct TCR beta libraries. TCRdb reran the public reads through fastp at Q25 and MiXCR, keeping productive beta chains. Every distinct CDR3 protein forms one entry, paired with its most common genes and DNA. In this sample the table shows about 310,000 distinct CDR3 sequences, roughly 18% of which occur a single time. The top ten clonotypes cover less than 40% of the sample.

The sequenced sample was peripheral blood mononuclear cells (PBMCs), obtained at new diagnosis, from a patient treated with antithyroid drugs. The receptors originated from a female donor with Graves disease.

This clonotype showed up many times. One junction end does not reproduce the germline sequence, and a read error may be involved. CDR3: CASSLESRGGEQYF. CDR3 sequence (DNA): TGTGCCAGCAGCCTAGAAAGTAGGGGCGGCGAGCAGTACTTC. The chain has TRBV11-2 and TRBJ2-7, with a weak D call TRBD1 (5 bases). The CDR3 length is 14 residues. Germline CDR1 reads SGHAT; CDR2 reads FQNNGV.

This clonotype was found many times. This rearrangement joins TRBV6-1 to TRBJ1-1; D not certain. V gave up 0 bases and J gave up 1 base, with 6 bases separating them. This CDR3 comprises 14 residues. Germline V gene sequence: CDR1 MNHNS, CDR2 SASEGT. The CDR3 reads CASSEANENTEAFF. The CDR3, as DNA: TGTGCCAGCAGTGAAGCGAACGAGAACACTGAAGCTTTCTTT.

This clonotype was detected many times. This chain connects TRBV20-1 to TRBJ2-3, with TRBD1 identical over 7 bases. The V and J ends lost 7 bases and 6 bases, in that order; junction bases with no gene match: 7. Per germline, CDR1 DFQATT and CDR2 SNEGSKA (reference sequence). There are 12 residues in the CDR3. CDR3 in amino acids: CSGQGVPDTQYF. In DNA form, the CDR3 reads TGCAGTGGGCAGGGGGTTCCTGATACGCAGTATTTT.

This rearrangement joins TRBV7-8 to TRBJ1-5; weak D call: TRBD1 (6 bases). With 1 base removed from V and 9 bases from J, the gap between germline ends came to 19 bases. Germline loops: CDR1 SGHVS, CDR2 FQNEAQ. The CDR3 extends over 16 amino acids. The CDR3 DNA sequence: TGTGCCAGCAGCTTAGAGCGGGGGCCCCCGTTTAGGCCCCAGCATTTT. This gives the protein CASSLERGPPFRPQHF.

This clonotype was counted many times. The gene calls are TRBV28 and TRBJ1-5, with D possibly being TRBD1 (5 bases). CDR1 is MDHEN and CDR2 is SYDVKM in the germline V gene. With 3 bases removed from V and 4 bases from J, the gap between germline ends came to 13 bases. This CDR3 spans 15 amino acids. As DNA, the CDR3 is TGTGCCAGCAGTTTGGGGGGACGGAGAAATCAGCCCCAGCATTTT. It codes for CASSLGGRRNQPQHF. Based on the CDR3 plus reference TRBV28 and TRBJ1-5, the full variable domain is DVKVTQSSRYLVKRTGEKVFLECVQDMDHENMFWYRQDPGLGLRLIYFSYDVKMKEKGDIPEGYSVSREKKERFSLILESASTNQTSMYLCASSLGGRRNQPQHFGDGTRLSIL.

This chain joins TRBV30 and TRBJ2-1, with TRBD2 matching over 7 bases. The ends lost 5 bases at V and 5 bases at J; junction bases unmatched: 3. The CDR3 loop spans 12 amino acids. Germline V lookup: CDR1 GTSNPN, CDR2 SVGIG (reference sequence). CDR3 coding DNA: TGTGCCTGGGGACTAGGTGACAATGAGCAGTTCTTC. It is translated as CAWGLGDNEQFF. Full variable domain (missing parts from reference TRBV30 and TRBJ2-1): SQTIHQWPATLVQPVGSPLSLECTVEGTSNPNLYWYRQAAGRGLQLLFYSVGIGQISSEVPQNLSASRPQDRQFILSSKKLLLSDSGFYLCAWGLGDNEQFFGPGTRLTVL.

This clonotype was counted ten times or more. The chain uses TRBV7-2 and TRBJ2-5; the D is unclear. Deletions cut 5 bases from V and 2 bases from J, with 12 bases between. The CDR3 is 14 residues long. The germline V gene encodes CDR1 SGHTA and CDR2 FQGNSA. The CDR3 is CASSPTRGQETQYF. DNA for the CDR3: TGTGCCAGCAGCCCGACCCGTGGACAAGAGACCCAGTACTTC.

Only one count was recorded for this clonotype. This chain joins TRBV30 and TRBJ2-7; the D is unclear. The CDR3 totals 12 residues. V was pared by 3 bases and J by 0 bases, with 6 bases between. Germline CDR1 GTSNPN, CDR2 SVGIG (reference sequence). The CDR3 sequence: CAWRLDSYEQYF. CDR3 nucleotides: TGTGCCTGGAGGTTGGACTCCTACGAGCAGTACTTC.

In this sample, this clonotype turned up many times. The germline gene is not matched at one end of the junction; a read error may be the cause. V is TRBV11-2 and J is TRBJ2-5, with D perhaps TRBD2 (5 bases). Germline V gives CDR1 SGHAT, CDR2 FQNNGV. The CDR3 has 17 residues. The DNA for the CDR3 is TGCGCCAGCAGCTGGCGACTCCAGAGGGAGAACCAAGAGACCCAGTACTTC. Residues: CASSWRLQRENQETQYF. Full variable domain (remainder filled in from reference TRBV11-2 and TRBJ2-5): EAGVAQSPRYKIIEKRQSVAFWCNPISGHATLYWYQQILGQGPKLLIQFQNNGVVDDSQLPKDRFSAERLKGVDSTLKIQPAKLEDSAVYLCASSWRLQRENQETQYFGPGTRLLVL.